The present T cell receptor (beta chain) was sequenced within a study of T cells after somatic rescue of genetic block (dated by TCRdb to the early 2020s). The study in broad terms: The study assessed how robust, over the long term, a T-cell system was when the system had developed through somatic rescue of a genetic block in T-cell development.

CDR1 ENHRY and CDR2 SYGVKD are derived from the germline V gene. From V the trimming removes 9 bases and from J it removes 2 bases, while the gene matches leave 5 bases of the junction unaccounted for. The CDR3 numbers 13 residues from cysteine through phenylalanine. Only the CDR3 DNA is retained, 39 bases long and in frame from the first base. Library preparation used the immunoSEQ multiplex PCR assay. TCRdb provides this immuneACCESS table in a form limited to in-frame rearrangements. Some clones are lacking; in checked studies, under half of them reflect an unresolved V gene, and why the rest are absent is not known. The sample table shows 70,000 or so clones, and 90% to 95% are seen once. The ten largest clones capture 3% of the sample. On this clone itself: Its antigen remains unidentified. No base quality information exists; no much larger clone differs at one position.

The sample taken for sequencing was peripheral blood mononuclear cells (PBMCs). The V gene is TRBV10-3 and the J gene is TRBJ2-3; the junction holds 7 bases that match TRBD1. This TCR was sampled from a middle-aged man. CDR3 region: CAIGTALTDTQYF. The DNA sequence reads TGTGCCATTGGGACAGCACTCACAGATACGCAGTATTTT.